These T cell receptor beta chains were read from a single sample in a study of T cells in Graves' hyperthyroidism and ophthalmopathy. TCRdb called the multiplex PCR reads again in MiXCR, with one record for every CDR3 protein. This repertoire shows about 270,000 distinct CDR3 sequences, 25% to 30% found once; its top ten account for approximately 30%. The sequencing input was blood. The receptors originated from a man aged 35-49 years with Graves' hyperthyroidism that later progressed to Graves' ophthalmopathy. CDR3s include the opening cysteine and the closing phenylalanine or tryptophan. D genes are given only for firm matches. Size is stated for part of the rows, as once, few or many counts, or as a class when the clone is expanded.

D gene	V gene	clone size	J gene	CDR3 DNA	CDR3 protein
-	TRBV2	many	TRBJ2-7	TGTGCCAGCAGTGCCGAAAGCTCCTACGAGCAGTACTTC	CASSAESSYEQYF
-	TRBV5-1	-	TRBJ2-5	TGCGCCAGCAATCGGCAGAATGGCCAAGAGACCCAGTACTTC	CASNRQNGQETQYF
-	TRBV6-5	many	TRBJ1-1	TGTGCCAGCAGTTACTCGAAACAGGGTGAGACTGAAGCTTTCTTT	CASSYSKQGETEAFF
-	TRBV5-6	many	TRBJ2-5	TGTGCCAGCAGCTTGGCTTGGTCAGGAATGTACCAAGAGACCCAGTACTTC	CASSLAWSGMYQETQYF
-	TRBV14	many	TRBJ2-7	TGTGCCAGCAGTATCACCTACGAGCAGTACTTC	CASSITYEQYF
-	TRBV7-3	-	TRBJ2-5	TGTGCCAGCAGCTTAGGGCCCCCCCCCAAGACCCAGTACTTC	CASSLGPPPKTQYF
-	TRBV28	-	TRBJ2-5	TGTGCCAGCAGTCCCCAGTGGGCGGCGGGAGAGACCCAGTACTTC	CASSPQWAAGETQYF
TRBD1	TRBV11-2	many	TRBJ1-2	TGTGCCAGCAGCCCTTATGGGACAGGGCACTATGGCTACACCTTC	CASSPYGTGHYGYTF
TRBD1	TRBV5-1	-	TRBJ2-5	TGCGCCAGCAGCACCTACAGGGGCCAGACCCAGTACTTC	CASSTYRGQTQYF
-	TRBV6-1	many	TRBJ2-5	TGTGCCAGCAGCGAGAGAGGGGGAGTTTGGGAGACCCAGTACTTC	CASSERGGVWETQYF
-	TRBV10-3	many	TRBJ1-3	TGTGCCATCAGGGAAGACAGCCGCTCTGGAAACACCATATATTTT	CAIREDSRSGNTIYF
-	TRBV3-1	-	TRBJ2-7	TGTGCCAGCAGCCAAGGGCAAGGCCACTACGAGCAGTACTTC	CASSQGQGHYEQYF
-	TRBV7-9	many	TRBJ2-7	TGTGCCAGCAGCCCAGACTGGGACAACCCCTACGAGCAGTACTTC	CASSPDWDNPYEQYF
-	TRBV19	many	TRBJ2-2	TGTGCCACCCGAGGGACAAACACCGGGGAGCTGTTTTTT	CATRGTNTGELFF
-	TRBV20-1	-	TRBJ2-7	TGCAGTGCTAGAGCGGCGCTCGAGCAGTACTTC	CSARAALEQYF
-	TRBV7-3	few	TRBJ2-1	TGTGCCAGCAGCCAGGCGTTGGACTCCTACAATGAGCAGTTCTTC	CASSQALDSYNEQFF
TRBD2	TRBV6-1	many	TRBJ2-1	TGTGCCAGCAGGCTAGCGGGAGGGAGTGAGCAGTTCTTC	CASRLAGGSEQFF
TRBD1	TRBV18	many	TRBJ2-5	TGTGCCAGCCAGACAGGGTCCCAAGAGACCCAGTACTTC	CASQTGSQETQYF
TRBD2	TRBV6-1	-	TRBJ2-7	TGTGCCAGCAGTCGAATAGCGGGAGCCCTCGAGCAGTACTTC	CASSRIAGALEQYF
-	TRBV20-1	once	TRBJ2-7	TGCAGTGCTTTCGACTGGCACTACGAGCAGTACTTC	CSAFDWHYEQYF
TRBD2	TRBV6-1	few	TRBJ2-5	TGTGCCAGCAGTCGATATCGACTAGCGGGAGAACAACAAGAGACCCAGTACTTC	CASSRYRLAGEQQETQYF
TRBD1	TRBV2	-	TRBJ2-2	TGTGCCAGCACCCCGGGACAGGGGGTCACCGGGGAGCTGTTTTTT	CASTPGQGVTGELFF
-	TRBV29-1	many	TRBJ2-7	TGCAGCGTCGCGGCAGGGGTGATAGAGGAGCAGTACTTC	CSVAAGVIEEQYF
-	TRBV12-3/TRBV12-4	-	TRBJ2-4	TGTGCCAGCAGTTTAGACGGGTCCGGGGTTCCCAAAAACATTCAGTACTTC	CASSLDGSGVPKNIQYF
-	TRBV28	many	TRBJ1-2	TGTGCCAGCAGTTCCCCCCCGGGAGCAGATCCTAACTATGGCTACACCTTC	CASSSPPGADPNYGYTF
-	TRBV3-1	many	TRBJ2-5	TGTGCCAGCAGCCGAGGGACCCAAGAGACCCAGTACTTC	CASSRGTQETQYF
TRBD2	TRBV6-1	many	TRBJ2-1	TGTGCCATCGTCAGGCGGGAGGGATACAATGAGCAGTTCTTC	CAIVRREGYNEQFF
-	TRBV15	-	TRBJ1-1	TGTGCCACCAGCAGTCCCTTTAGCAGTAAGAACACTGAAGCTTTCTTT	CATSSPFSSKNTEAFF
-	TRBV29-1	many	TRBJ1-2	TGCAGCGTCACACGGCAGGACGAAGACTATGGCTACACCTTC	CSVTRQDEDYGYTF
-	TRBV18	many	TRBJ1-1	TGTGCCAGCTCACCAAGTGGAACTGAAGCTTTCTTT	CASSPSGTEAFF
-	TRBV6-5	many	TRBJ1-1	TGTGCCAGCTCCAGATTGAACACTGAAGCTTTCTTT	CASSRLNTEAFF
-	TRBV20-1	few	TRBJ2-4	TGCAGTGCTAGAACCGGACAAGAAAACATTCAGTACTTC	CSARTGQENIQYF
TRBD1	TRBV12-3/TRBV12-4	-	TRBJ1-5	TGTGCCAGCAGGGGACGACAGGGCGGAGGTCAGCCCCAGCATTTT	CASRGRQGGGQPQHF
-	TRBV6-5	few	TRBJ1-2	TGTGCCAGCAGTTACTCATCGGGGGCTAACTATGGCTACACCTTC	CASSYSSGANYGYTF
-	TRBV19	many	TRBJ1-2	TGTGCCAGTAGTATCTTCCTCTCGACAGACAACTATGGCTACACCTTC	CASSIFLSTDNYGYTF
-	TRBV30	many	TRBJ1-1	TGTGCCCAAGGGCGAGGGACTGAAGCTTTCTTT	CAQGRGTEAFF
TRBD1	TRBV19	many	TRBJ1-1	TGTGCCAGTATAGGGGACAGTATGGACACTGAAGCTTTCTTT	CASIGDSMDTEAFF
TRBD1	TRBV6-1	-	TRBJ1-2	TGTGCCAGCATCGAGGACAGGGGGCTCGGCTACACCTTC	CASIEDRGLGYTF
-	TRBV12-3/TRBV12-4	many	TRBJ1-1	TGTGCCAGCAGCCCCGAATACACTGAAGCTTTCTTT	CASSPEYTEAFF
TRBD1	TRBV6-2/TRBV6-3	many	TRBJ2-4	TGTGCCAGCAGGACGACAGGGTCCATTGCCAAAAACATTCAGTACTTC	CASRTTGSIAKNIQYF
-	TRBV6-5	-	TRBJ1-2	TGTGCCAGCAGTTACTCGGCAGATTTGAACTATGGCTACACCTTC	CASSYSADLNYGYTF
TRBD2	TRBV7-3	many	TRBJ2-5	TGTGCCAGCAGCTTTAGCGGGAGCTGGGAGACCCAGTACTTC	CASSFSGSWETQYF
-	TRBV6-1	-	TRBJ2-5	TGTGCCAGCAGTGAATCCTTGCGATATGGAGAGACCCAGTACTTC	CASSESLRYGETQYF
TRBD1	TRBV7-2	many	TRBJ1-1	TGTGCCAGCAGCTTTAGCCAGGGACAGGGTAACACTGAAGCTTTCTTT	CASSFSQGQGNTEAFF
-	TRBV7-8	many	TRBJ2-7	TGTGCCAGCAGCGACAGGTTTTCCTTCGAGCAGTACTTC	CASSDRFSFEQYF
TRBD1	TRBV18	few	TRBJ2-5	TGTGCCAGCTCACCACGTTTCGGGACAGAAGAGACCCAGTACTTC	CASSPRFGTEETQYF
TRBD2	TRBV28	-	TRBJ2-7	TGTGCCAGCAGTTCCGCGATAGCGGGAAAGTACGAGCAGTACTTC	CASSSAIAGKYEQYF
TRBD1	TRBV12-3/TRBV12-4	many	TRBJ1-5	TGTGCCAGCAGTTTAAGGGGGACAGGGATAAATCAGCCCCAGCATTTT	CASSLRGTGINQPQHF
-	TRBV28	few	TRBJ1-5	TGTGCCAGCAGCACCCGCCCTTATGACGGGCAGCCCCAGCATTTT	CASSTRPYDGQPQHF
-	TRBV19	many	TRBJ2-2	TGTGCCAGTAGAGGGGGACGCTACACCGGGGAGCTGTTTTTT	CASRGGRYTGELFF
TRBD2	TRBV28	-	TRBJ2-7	TGTGCCAGCAGTGACGGACTAGCGGGTTACTACGAGCAGTACTTC	CASSDGLAGYYEQYF
TRBD1	TRBV12-3/TRBV12-4	few	TRBJ1-1	TGTGCCTGCAGACAGGGAGGGAACACTGAAGCTTTCTTT	CACRQGGNTEAFF
TRBD2	TRBV12-3/TRBV12-4	-	TRBJ2-2	TGTGCCAGCAGTGACCTTGGGGGGGGAGGTACCGGGGAGCTGTTTTTT	CASSDLGGGGTGELFF
TRBD1	TRBV4-1	-	TRBJ2-5	TGCGCCAGCAGCCTTTGGACAGGGACAAAGACCCAGTACTTC	CASSLWTGTKTQYF
-	TRBV20-1	many	TRBJ1-1	TGCAGTGCTAGAGATCTGGCTAGGGAGGGGCCGAACACTGAAGCTTTCTTT	CSARDLAREGPNTEAFF
TRBD2	TRBV29-1	-	TRBJ2-7	TGCAGCGTATCCGGGACTAGCGGGAGTTACGAGCAGTACTTC	CSVSGTSGSYEQYF
-	TRBV18	few	TRBJ1-3	TGTGCCAGCTCACCACCGGCTGGAAACACCATATATTTT	CASSPPAGNTIYF
-	TRBV27	many	TRBJ1-1	TGTGCCAGCAGCATGGCAGGGCGAAAAAAGAACACTGAAGCTTTCTTT	CASSMAGRKKNTEAFF
-	TRBV4-2	many	TRBJ1-2	TGTGCCAGCAGCCAAGACAGATACCTCTATGGCTACACCTTC	CASSQDRYLYGYTF
-	TRBV15	-	TRBJ1-2	TGTGCCACCAGCAGAGGACAGTTGACTTATGGCTACACCTTC	CATSRGQLTYGYTF